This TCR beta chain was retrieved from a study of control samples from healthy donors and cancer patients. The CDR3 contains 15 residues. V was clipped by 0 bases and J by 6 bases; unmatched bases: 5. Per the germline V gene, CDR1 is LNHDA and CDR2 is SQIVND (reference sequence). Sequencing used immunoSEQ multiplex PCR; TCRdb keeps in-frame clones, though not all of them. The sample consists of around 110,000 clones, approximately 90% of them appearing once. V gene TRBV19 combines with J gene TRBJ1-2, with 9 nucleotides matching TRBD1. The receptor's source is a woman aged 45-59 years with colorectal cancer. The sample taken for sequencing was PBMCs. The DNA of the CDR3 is TGTGCCAGTAGTATAGATACACAGGGGGCAAATGGCTACACCTTC. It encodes CASSIDTQGANGYTF.